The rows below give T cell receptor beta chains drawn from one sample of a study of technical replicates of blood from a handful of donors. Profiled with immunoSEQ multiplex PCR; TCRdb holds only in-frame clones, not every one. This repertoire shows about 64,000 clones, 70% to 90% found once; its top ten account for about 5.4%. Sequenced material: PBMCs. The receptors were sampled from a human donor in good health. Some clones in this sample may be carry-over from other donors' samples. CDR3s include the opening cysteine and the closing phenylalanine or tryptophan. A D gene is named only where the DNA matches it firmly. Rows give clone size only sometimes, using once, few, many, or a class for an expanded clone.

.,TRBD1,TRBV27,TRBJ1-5,TGTGCCAGCAGTTTCTTGGGGACAGGATATCAGCCCCAGCATTTT,CASSFLGTGYQPQHF
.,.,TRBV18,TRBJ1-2,TGTGCCAGCTCACCGGGAGGGAACCATGGCTACACCTTC,CASSPGGNHGYTF
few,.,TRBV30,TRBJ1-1,TGTGCCGGGTGGCGGGTTGAGACTGAAGCTTTCTTT,CAGWRVETEAFF
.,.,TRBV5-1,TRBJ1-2,TGCGCCAGCAGCTTGCCGGCAGGGGAATATGGCTACACCTTC,CASSLPAGEYGYTF
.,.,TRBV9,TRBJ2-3,TGTGCCAGCAGCCTACGACACGGCACAGATACGCAGTATTTT,CASSLRHGTDTQYF
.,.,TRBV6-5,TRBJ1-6,TGTGCCAGCAGTCGACAGGTTAATAATTCACCCCTCCACTTT,CASSRQVNNSPLHF
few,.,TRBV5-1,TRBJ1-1,TGCGCCAGCAGCTACGGGCGGGGAACTGAAGCTTTCTTT,CASSYGRGTEAFF
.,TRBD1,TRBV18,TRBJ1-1,TGTGCCAGCTCACCACAGGGGGCGTGGGAAGCTTTCTTT,CASSPQGAWEAFF
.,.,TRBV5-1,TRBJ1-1,TGCGCCAGCAGCTTGCTCGAGGGAACGGGCACTGAAGCTTTCTTT,CASSLLEGTGTEAFF
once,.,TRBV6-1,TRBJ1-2,TGTGCCAGCAGTGTCACCAGCGGAGGGGTAGATGGCTACACCTTC,CASSVTSGGVDGYTF
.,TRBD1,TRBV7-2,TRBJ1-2,TGTGCCAGCAGCAAAGAGGCGGGACAGCTGGCTGGCTACACCTTC,CASSKEAGQLAGYTF
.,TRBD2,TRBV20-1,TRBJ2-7,TGCAGCTCACTAGCGGGCTACGAGCAGTACTTC,CSSLAGYEQYF
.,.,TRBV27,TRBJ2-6,TGTGCCAGCAGTTTGTGGCCAGTTCCTGGGGCCAACGTCCTGACTTTC,CASSLWPVPGANVLTF
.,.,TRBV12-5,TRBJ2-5,TGTGCTAGTGGGCCCGGACAGAGGGTGGGGGAGACCCAGTACTTC,CASGPGQRVGETQYF
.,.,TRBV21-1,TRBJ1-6,TGTGCCAGCAGCCTTACTCCGCACCAGACTTGCTATAATTCACCCCTCCACTTT,CASSLTPHQTCYNSPLHF
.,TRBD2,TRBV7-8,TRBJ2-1,TGTGCCAGCAGCTCCAGCTGGACTAGCGGGACACCCTACAATGAGCAGTTCTTC,CASSSSWTSGTPYNEQFF
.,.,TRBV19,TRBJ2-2,TGTGCCAGTAGTATAGAGGGGGGTCGGGGCGGTCGCACCGGGGAGCTGTTTTTT,CASSIEGGRGGRTGELFF